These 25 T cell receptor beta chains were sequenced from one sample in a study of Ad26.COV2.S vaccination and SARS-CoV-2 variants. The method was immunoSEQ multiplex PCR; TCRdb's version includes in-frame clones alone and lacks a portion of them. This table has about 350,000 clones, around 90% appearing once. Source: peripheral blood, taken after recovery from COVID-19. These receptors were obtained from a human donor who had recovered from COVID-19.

The CDR3 DNA reads as TGCGCCAGCAGCATAACCGGGACAGGGGTCGGTATCTATGGCTACACCTTC. It encodes CASSITGTGVGIYGYTF. The chain recombines TRBV5-1 with TRBJ1-2; 10 bases are shared with TRBD1. V shed 4 bases, J shed 4 bases, and the junction held 13 bases outside the gene matches. The CDR3 has 17 amino acids. The V gene's germline CDR1 is SGHRS and CDR2 YFSETQ. Full variable domain (outside the CDR3, taken from reference TRBV5-1 and TRBJ1-2): KAGVTQTPRYLIKTRGQQVTLSCSPISGHRSVSWYQQTPGQGLQFLFEYFSETQRNKGNFPGRFSGRQFSNSRSEMNVSTLELGDSALYLCASSITGTGVGIYGYTFGSGTRLTVV.

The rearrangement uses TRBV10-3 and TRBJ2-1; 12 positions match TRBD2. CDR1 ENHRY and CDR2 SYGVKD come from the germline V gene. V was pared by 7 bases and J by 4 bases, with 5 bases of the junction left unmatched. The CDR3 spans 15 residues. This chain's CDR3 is CAITTTSGGYNEQFF. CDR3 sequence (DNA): TGTGCCATCACTACTACTAGCGGGGGGTACAATGAGCAGTTCTTC.

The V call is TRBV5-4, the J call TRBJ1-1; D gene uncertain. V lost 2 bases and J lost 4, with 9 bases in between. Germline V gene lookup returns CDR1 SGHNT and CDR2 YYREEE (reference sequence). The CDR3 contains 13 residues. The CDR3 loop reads CASSLYIGTEAFF. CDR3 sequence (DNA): TGTGCCAGCAGCTTATACATAGGCACTGAAGCTTTCTTT. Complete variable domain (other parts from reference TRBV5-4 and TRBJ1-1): ETGVTQSPTHLIKTRGQQVTLRCSSQSGHNTVSWYQQALGQGPQFIFQYYREEENGRGNFPPRFSGLQFPNYSSELNVNALELDDSALYLCASSLYIGTEAFFGQGTRLTVV.

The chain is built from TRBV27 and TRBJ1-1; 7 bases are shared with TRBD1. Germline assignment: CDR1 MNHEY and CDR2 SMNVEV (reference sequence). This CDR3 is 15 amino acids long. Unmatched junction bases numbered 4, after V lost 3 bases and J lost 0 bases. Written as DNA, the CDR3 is TGTGCCAGCAGTTTTCAGGGGGGCATGAACACTGAAGCTTTCTTT. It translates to CASSFQGGMNTEAFF.

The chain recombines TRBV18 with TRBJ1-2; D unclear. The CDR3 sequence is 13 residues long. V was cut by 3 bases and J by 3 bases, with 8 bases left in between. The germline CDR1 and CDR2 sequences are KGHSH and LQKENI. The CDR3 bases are TGTGCCAGCTCACCCCGGACCGACTATGGCTACACCTTC. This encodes CASSPRTDYGYTF.

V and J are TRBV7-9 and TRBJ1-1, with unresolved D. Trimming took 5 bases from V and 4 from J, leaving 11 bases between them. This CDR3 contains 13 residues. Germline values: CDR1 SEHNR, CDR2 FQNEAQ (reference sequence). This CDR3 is CASSALWGTEAFF. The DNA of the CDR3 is TGTGCCAGCAGCGCCCTTTGGGGCACTGAAGCTTTCTTT.

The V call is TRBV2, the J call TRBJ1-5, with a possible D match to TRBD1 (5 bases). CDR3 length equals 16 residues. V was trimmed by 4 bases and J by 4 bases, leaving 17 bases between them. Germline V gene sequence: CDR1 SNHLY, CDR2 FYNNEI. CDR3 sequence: CASSVGAFALNQPQHF. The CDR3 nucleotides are TGTGCCAGCAGTGTTGGGGCGTTTGCCCTGAATCAGCCCCAGCATTTT.

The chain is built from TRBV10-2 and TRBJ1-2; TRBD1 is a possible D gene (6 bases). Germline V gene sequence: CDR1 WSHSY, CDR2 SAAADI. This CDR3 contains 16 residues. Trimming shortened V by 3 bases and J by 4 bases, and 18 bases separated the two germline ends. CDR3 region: CASSDVGRGLPYGYTF. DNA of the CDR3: TGCGCCAGCAGTGATGTGGGCAGGGGTCTTCCCTATGGCTACACCTTC.

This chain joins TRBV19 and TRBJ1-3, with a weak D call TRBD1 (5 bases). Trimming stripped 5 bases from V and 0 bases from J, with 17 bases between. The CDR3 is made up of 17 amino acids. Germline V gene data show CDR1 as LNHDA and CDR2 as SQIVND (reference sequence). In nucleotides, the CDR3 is TGTGCCAGTAGTCCCGGGACGACACGGATCTCTGGAAACACCATATATTTT. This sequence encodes CASSPGTTRISGNTIYF.

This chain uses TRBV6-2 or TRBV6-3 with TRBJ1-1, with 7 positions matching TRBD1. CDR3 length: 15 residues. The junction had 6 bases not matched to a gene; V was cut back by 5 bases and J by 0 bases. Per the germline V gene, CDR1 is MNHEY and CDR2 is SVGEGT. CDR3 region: CASSPLDRVNTEAFF. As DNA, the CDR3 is TGTGCCAGCAGTCCGCTCGACAGGGTGAACACTGAAGCTTTCTTT.

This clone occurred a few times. The CDR3 sequence is CASSMQGLNTEAFF. The CDR3 region has the DNA TGTGCCAGCAGCATGCAGGGGCTGAACACTGAAGCTTTCTTT. This chain uses TRBV7-9 with TRBJ1-1, with a possible D match to TRBD1 (6 bases). Trimming removed 5 bases at V and 0 bases at J, with 10 bases between. This CDR3 has 14 amino acids. Germline values: CDR1 SEHNR, CDR2 FQNEAQ (reference sequence).

As DNA, the CDR3 is TGTGCCAGCAAAGTGCAGACTTATAGCAATCAGCCCCAGCATTTT. It encodes CASKVQTYSNQPQHF. The chain combines TRBV6-5 with TRBJ1-5, with D unresolved. Trimming stripped 7 bases from V and 0 bases from J, with 13 bases between. Germline CDR1 is MNHEY and CDR2 is SVGAGI. The CDR3 consists of 15 residues.

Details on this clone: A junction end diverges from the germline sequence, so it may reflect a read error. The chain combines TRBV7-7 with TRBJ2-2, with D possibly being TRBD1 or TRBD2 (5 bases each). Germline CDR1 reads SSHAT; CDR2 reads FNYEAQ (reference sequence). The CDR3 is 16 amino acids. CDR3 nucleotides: TGTGCTAGCAGCTTAACCGGGGTTCAGGGCACCGGGGAGCTGTTTTTT. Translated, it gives CASSLTGVQGTGELFF. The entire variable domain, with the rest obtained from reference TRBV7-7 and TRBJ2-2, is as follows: GAGVSQSPRYKVTKRGQDVTLRCDPISSHATLYWYQQALGQGPEFLTYFNYEAQPDKSGLPSDRFSAERPEGSISTLTIQRTEQRDSAMYRCASSLTGVQGTGELFFGEGSRLTVL.

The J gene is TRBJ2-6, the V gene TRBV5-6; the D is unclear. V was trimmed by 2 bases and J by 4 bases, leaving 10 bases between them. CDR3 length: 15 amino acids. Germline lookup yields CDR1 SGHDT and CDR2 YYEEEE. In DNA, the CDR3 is TGTGCCAGCAGCTTTAAGATCCTGGGGGCCAACGTCCTGACTTTC. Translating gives CASSFKILGANVLTF.

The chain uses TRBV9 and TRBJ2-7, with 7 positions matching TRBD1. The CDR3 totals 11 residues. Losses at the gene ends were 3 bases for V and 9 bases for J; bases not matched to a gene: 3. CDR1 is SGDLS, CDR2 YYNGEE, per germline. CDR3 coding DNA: TGTGCCAGCAGCGACCGGACAGGGCAGTACTTC. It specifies CASSDRTGQYF. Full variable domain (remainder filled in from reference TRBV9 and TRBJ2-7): DSGVTQTPKHLITATGQRVTLRCSPRSGDLSVYWYQQSLDQGLQFLIQYYNGEERAKGNILERFSAQQFPDLHSELNLSSLELGDSALYFCASSDRTGQYFGPGTRLTVT.

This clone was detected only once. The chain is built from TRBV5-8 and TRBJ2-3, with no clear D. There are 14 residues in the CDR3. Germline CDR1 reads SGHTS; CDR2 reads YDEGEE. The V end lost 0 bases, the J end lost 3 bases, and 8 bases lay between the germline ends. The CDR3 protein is CASSLGPGTDTQYF. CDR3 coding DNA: TGTGCCAGCAGCTTGGGCCCCGGGACAGATACGCAGTATTTT.

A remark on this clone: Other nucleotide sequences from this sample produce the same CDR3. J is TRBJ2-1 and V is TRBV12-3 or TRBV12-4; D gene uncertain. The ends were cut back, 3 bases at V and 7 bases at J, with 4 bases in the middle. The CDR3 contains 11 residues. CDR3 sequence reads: CASSLVNEQFF. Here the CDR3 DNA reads TGTGCCAGCAGTTTGGTGAATGAGCAGTTCTTC.

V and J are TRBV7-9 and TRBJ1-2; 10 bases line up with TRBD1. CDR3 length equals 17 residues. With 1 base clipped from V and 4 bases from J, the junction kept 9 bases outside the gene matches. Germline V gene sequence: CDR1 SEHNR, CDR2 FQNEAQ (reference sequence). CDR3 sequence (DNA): TGTGCCAGCAGCTTAGGGCAACGGACAGGGGGAGTCTATGGCTACACCTTC. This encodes CASSLGQRTGGVYGYTF.

CDR3 sequence (DNA): TGTGCCAGCAGCTTGGAGGGGTTTAATGAAAAACTGTTTTTT. Its protein product is CASSLEGFNEKLFF. This chain connects TRBV5-4 to TRBJ1-4; D might be TRBD1 (5 bases). The CDR3 loop spans 14 amino acids. The germline V gene has CDR1 SGHNT and CDR2 YYREEE (reference sequence). Trimming shortened V by 0 bases and J by 4 bases, and 7 bases separated the two germline ends.

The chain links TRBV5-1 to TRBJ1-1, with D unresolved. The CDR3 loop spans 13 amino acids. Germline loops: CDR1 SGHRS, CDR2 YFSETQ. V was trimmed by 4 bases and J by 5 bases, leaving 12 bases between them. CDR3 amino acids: CASSAPSRTEAFF. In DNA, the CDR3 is TGCGCCAGCAGCGCTCCGAGTAGGACTGAAGCTTTCTTT.

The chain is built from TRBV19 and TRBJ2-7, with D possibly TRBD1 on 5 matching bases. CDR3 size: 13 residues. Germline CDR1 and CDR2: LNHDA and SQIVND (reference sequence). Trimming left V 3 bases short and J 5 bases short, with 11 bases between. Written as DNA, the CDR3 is TGTGCCAGTAGTATCGGGCAGGGTGACGAGCAGTACTTC. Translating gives CASSIGQGDEQYF.

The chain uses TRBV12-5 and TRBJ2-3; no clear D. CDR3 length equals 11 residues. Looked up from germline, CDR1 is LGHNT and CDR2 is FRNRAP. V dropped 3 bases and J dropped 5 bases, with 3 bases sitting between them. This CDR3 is CASGLGDTQYF. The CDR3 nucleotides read TGTGCTAGTGGTTTAGGAGATACGCAGTATTTT.

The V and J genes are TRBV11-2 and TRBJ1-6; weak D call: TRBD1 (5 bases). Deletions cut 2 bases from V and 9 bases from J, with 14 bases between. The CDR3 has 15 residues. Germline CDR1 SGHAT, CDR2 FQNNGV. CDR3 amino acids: CASSLSGLGGSPLHF. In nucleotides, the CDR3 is TGTGCCAGCAGCTTATCCGGACTCGGGGGTTCACCCCTCCACTTT.

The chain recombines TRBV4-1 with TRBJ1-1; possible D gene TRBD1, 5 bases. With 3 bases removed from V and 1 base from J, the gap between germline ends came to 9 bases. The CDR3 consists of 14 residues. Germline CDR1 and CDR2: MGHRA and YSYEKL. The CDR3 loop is CASSHATGNTEAFF. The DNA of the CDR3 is TGCGCCAGCAGCCACGCCACAGGGAACACTGAAGCTTTCTTT.

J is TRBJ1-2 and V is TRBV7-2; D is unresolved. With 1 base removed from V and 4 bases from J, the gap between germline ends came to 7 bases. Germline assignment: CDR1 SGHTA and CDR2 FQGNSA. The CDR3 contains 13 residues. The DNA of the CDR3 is TGTGCCAGCAGCTTAGTTTCCACCTATGGCTACACCTTC. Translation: CASSLVSTYGYTF.